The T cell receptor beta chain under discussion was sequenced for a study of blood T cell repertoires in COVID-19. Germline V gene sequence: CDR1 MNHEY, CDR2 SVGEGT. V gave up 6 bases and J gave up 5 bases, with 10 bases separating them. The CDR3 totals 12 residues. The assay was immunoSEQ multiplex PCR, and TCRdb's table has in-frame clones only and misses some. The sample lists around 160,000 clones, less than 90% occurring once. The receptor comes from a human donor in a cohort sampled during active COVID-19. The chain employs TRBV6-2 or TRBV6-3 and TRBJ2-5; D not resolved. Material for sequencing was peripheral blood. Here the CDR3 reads CASSGSRETQYF. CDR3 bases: TGTGCCAGCAGCGGCTCTAGGGAGACCCAGTACTTC.